This passage covers 10 T cell receptor beta chains from one sample sequenced in a study of beta chain features in type 1 diabetes. The authors reverse transcribed all of the isolated RNA, so sequencing captured expressed TCRB transcripts. Using immunoSEQ multiplex PCR, the repertoire was profiled, and TCRdb retains in-frame clones only, with some absent. This table has about 150,000 clones, 11% appearing once. The source material was central memory CD4+ T cells from blood. These receptors all come from a young man in good health.

This clone was picked up a small number of times. The V call is TRBV7-2, the J call TRBJ1-2; no clear D. Between the trimmed V and J ends, which lost 1 base and 14 bases, there was a span of 20 bases. Germline lookup yields CDR1 SGHTA and CDR2 FQGNSA. This CDR3 is built from 14 residues. The DNA of the CDR3 is TGTGCCAGCAGCTTAGGTGGAAGCCCTTTTCGTCTTACCTTC. This encodes CASSLGGSPFRLTF. Full variable domain (remainder filled in from reference TRBV7-2 and TRBJ1-2): GAGVSQSPSNKVTEKGKDVELRCDPISGHTALYWYRQSLGQGLEFLIYFQGNSAPDKSGLPSDRFSAERTGGSVSTLTIQRTQQEDSAVYLCASSLGGSPFRLTFGSGTRLTVV.

The rearrangement links TRBV19 to TRBJ2-3; TRBD2 matches at 9 bases. This CDR3 is built from 16 residues. With V trimmed by 5 bases and J by 0 bases, 6 bases remained unmatched. Per germline, CDR1 LNHDA and CDR2 SQIVND (reference sequence). CDR3 sequence (DNA): TGTGCCAGTAGTCTCCCGGGACTAGCTAGCACAGATACGCAGTATTTT. Encoded protein: CASSLPGLASTDTQYF.

This clone has only a few counts. The genes are TRBV7-9 and TRBJ1-3, with a weak D call TRBD1 (6 bases). The CDR3 is made up of 16 amino acids. Germline-derived CDR1 and CDR2 are SEHNR and FQNEAQ (reference sequence). Trimming left V 5 bases short and J 3 bases short, with 17 bases between. The CDR3 coding sequence is TGTGCCAGCAGCCCAAGAGGGGGTCTGGGTGGAAACACCATATATTTT. Its protein product is CASSPRGGLGGNTIYF.

This clone showed up just a few times. The chain joins TRBV9 to TRBJ2-5, with a possible D match to TRBD1 (6 bases). CDR3 size: 14 residues. Trimming took off 0 bases at V and 4 bases at J, with 10 bases between the two ends. Germline CDR1 and CDR2: SGDLS and YYNGEE. The CDR3 nucleotides are TGTGCCAGCAGCGTAGGACAGGCTGGAGAGACCCAGTACTTC. It translates to CASSVGQAGETQYF.

This clone was recorded a few times. The chain has TRBV9 and TRBJ1-4, with 9 bases aligning to TRBD1. Germline-derived CDR1 and CDR2 are SGDLS and YYNGEE. The J segment lost 8 bases and the V segment lost 3 bases, leaving 8 bases of the junction unmatched. This CDR3 has 15 amino acids. CDR3 sequence reads: CASSGATGGEEKLFF. The DNA for the CDR3 is TGTGCCAGCAGCGGAGCTACAGGGGGCGAGGAAAAACTGTTTTTT.

V gene TRBV7-9 combines with J gene TRBJ1-1; D is unclear. The germline CDR1 and CDR2 sequences are SEHNR and FQNEAQ (reference sequence). There are 15 residues in the CDR3. Trimming pared 5 bases from V and 1 base from J, leaving 14 bases between. This CDR3 is CASSLRTLGNTEAFF. The CDR3 DNA sequence: TGTGCCAGCAGCCTGCGGACCCTTGGGAACACTGAAGCTTTCTTT. Complete variable domain (other parts from reference TRBV7-9 and TRBJ1-1): DTGVSQNPRHKITKRGQNVTFRCDPISEHNRLYWYRQTLGQGPEFLTYFQNEAQLEKSRLLSDRFSAERPKGSFSTLEIQRTEQGDSAMYLCASSLRTLGNTEAFFGQGTRLTVV.

The chain couples TRBV20-1 to TRBJ1-1; D perhaps matches TRBD1 (6 bases). V lost 4 bases and J 8 bases, leaving 11 bases between the germline ends. The CDR3 has 11 amino acids. Germline lookup yields CDR1 DFQATT and CDR2 SNEGSKA (reference sequence). CDR3 region: CSATRTVEAFF. Written as DNA, the CDR3 is TGCAGTGCTACTCGGACAGTCGAAGCTTTCTTT.

In this sample, this clone turned up a few times. The chain carries TRBV7-9 and TRBJ2-7; D not certain. Germline V gene data show CDR1 as SEHNR and CDR2 as FQNEAQ (reference sequence). Trimming pared 5 bases from V and 3 bases from J, leaving 5 bases between. The CDR3 contains 11 residues. The CDR3 DNA reads as TGTGCCAGCAGCGCCAGCTACGAGCAGTACTTC. Its protein product is CASSASYEQYF.

This chain uses TRBV7-6 with TRBJ2-1; 11 bases align to TRBD2. CDR3 size: 15 residues. V lost 4 bases to trimming and J lost 4 bases; unmatched junction nucleotides: 3. Germline CDR1 SGHVS, CDR2 FNYEAQ. The CDR3: CASSWTSGSYNEQFF. DNA of the CDR3: TGTGCCAGCAGCTGGACTAGCGGGTCTTACAATGAGCAGTTCTTC.

This clone has ten or more counts. The chain is built from TRBV5-1 and TRBJ2-2, with 9 bases aligning to TRBD2. The CDR3 has 16 amino acids. J was trimmed by 4 bases and V by 0 bases; bases with no gene match: 4. Looked up from germline, CDR1 is SGHRS and CDR2 is YFSETQ. The CDR3 reads CASSLVAGAPTGELFF. CDR3 bases: TGCGCCAGCAGCTTGGTAGCGGGAGCGCCCACCGGGGAGCTGTTTTTT.